The TCR beta chain described here comes from a study of regulatory T cells in long-lasting Graves disease. On the study more broadly: Less than 3 months of antithyroid drugs had been taken by newly diagnosed Graves' patients.

The CDR3 totals 13 residues. Trimming removed 6 bases from V and 5 bases from J, with 11 bases in between. Germline lookup yields CDR1 KGHSH and CDR2 LQKENI. General study results and limits: It is possible that accuracy was reduced by the small size of the sample. Repertoires from persistent disease leaned toward TRBV28, TRBJ1-2 and TRBJ2-5. Study of thyroid tissue was not done, with only peripheral blood studied.

Comments on this clonotype: Its matching antigen is unknown.

Relying on iRepertoire HTBI primers and Arm-PCR of CDR3 regions, the team built TCR beta libraries. MiXCR was run by TCRdb on the multiplex PCR reads, yielding one entry per CDR3 protein. The table records around 250,000 distinct CDR3 sequences, over 20% of them present only once. Documented time point: newly diagnosed GD, antithyroid drugs for less than 3 months. Scientists built the TCR library using RNA that was extracted from PBMCs. This specimen consisted of peripheral blood mononuclear cells (PBMCs), obtained at new diagnosis, from a patient treated with antithyroid drugs. This chain links TRBV18 with TRBJ2-1; D not certain. This sequence was found in a female donor with Graves disease. CDR3 loop: CASSGSIHNEQFF. DNA for the CDR3: TGTGCCAGCTCGGGTTCAATCCACAATGAGCAGTTCTTC.